The TCR beta chain described here comes from a study of T cells in narcolepsy. Details on this clone: Its antigen is not identified.

The length of the CDR3 is 16 residues. CDR1 and CDR2 (germline): SGHRS, YFSETQ. V shed 3 bases, J shed 6 bases, and the junction held 9 bases outside the gene matches. Study-level findings and limits: HCRT-specific and TRIB2-specific autoreactive clonotypes appeared among same-patient CSF and blood CD4+ clonotypes. Autoreactive clonotypes reportedly recurred in blood of same and different patients, not controls.

Profiled with immunoSEQ multiplex PCR; TCRdb holds only in-frame clones, not every one. The data contain some 30,000 clones, roughly 80% of them singletons. The chain uses TRBV5-1 and TRBJ1-6, with 7 bases identical to TRBD1. This TCR was recovered from a human donor with narcolepsy. The sequencing sample was made of CD45RA- memory CD4+ T cells from PBMCs. The CDR3 protein is CASSSFGTVSNSPLHF. The CDR3 region has the DNA TGCGCCAGCAGCTCGTTTGGGACAGTCAGTAATTCACCCCTCCACTTT.